The 31 T cell receptor beta chains given below trace back to one sample, sequenced in a study of blood T cells in healthy people across ages. A second 7 to 11 cycle PCR used barcoded and J-beta primers. TCRdb re-analysed the 5' RACE reads in MiXCR, keeping a single row per CDR3 protein. The table has about 720,000 distinct CDR3 sequences, about 20% seen once. Material for sequencing was blood. All receptors come from a man aged 65 to 79 in good health.

The chain has TRBV18 and TRBJ2-1, with 13 bases aligning to TRBD2. V shed 3 bases and J 8 bases; nucleotides not matched to a gene: 7. The CDR3 extends over 16 amino acids. CDR1 KGHSH and CDR2 LQKENI come from the germline V gene. DNA of the CDR3: TGTGCCAGCTCACCCCCGACTAGCGGGGGGCTCTATGAGCAGTTCTTC. As protein: CASSPPTSGGLYEQFF. The full variable domain, rest sourced from reference TRBV18 and TRBJ2-1, is NAGVMQNPRHLVRRRGQEARLRCSPMKGHSHVYWYRQLPEEGLKFMVYLQKENIIDESGMPKERFSAEFPKEGPSILRIQQVVRGDSAAYFCASSPPTSGGLYEQFFGPGTRLTVL.

The chain couples TRBV27 to TRBJ1-5; D remains ambiguous. In germline, CDR1 is MNHEY, CDR2 SMNVEV (reference sequence). CDR3 size: 13 residues. Trimming cost V 7 bases and J 10 bases, with 17 bases left between them. CDR3 sequence: CASKQRQSSPQHF. The CDR3 region has the DNA TGTGCCAGCAAGCAGCGACAATCAAGCCCCCAGCATTTT.

Points on this clonotype: A much more abundant neighbour one base away suggests this may be a read error. This chain uses TRBV20-1 with TRBJ1-1; no clear D. The germline V gene encodes CDR1 DFQATT and CDR2 SNEGSKA (reference sequence). This CDR3 comprises 12 residues. The DNA of the CDR3 is TGCAGTGCTAGAAAACGCCTTCCCGAAGCTCTCTTT. It translates to CSARKRLPEALF.

The V and J genes are TRBV12-3 or TRBV12-4 and TRBJ1-5, with 9 positions matching TRBD1. The CDR3 consists of 16 residues. The J segment lost 4 bases and the V segment lost 5 bases, leaving 9 bases of the junction unmatched. CDR3 nucleotides: TGTGCCAGCAGTGGGGGGACAGGGCGTGGGAATCAGCCCCAGCATTTT. It encodes CASSGGTGRGNQPQHF.

The chain employs TRBV9 and TRBJ2-5; 12 positions match TRBD1. Germline CDR1 and CDR2: SGDLS and YYNGEE. V was pared by 4 bases and J by 4 bases, with 8 bases of the junction left unmatched. The CDR3 runs 16 residues. This chain's CDR3 is CASSLGTGGITETQYF. DNA for the CDR3: TGTGCCAGCAGCCTAGGGACAGGGGGCATCACAGAGACCCAGTACTTC.

V is TRBV27 and J is TRBJ1-4; D remains unclear. The CDR3 contains 16 residues. CDR1 and CDR2 (germline): MNHEY, SMNVEV (reference sequence). Trimming removed 0 bases from V and 0 bases from J, with 8 bases in between. The CDR3 nucleotides read TGTGCCAGCAGTTTATCGTGGAGCACAACTAATGAAAAACTGTTTTTT. Protein product: CASSLSWSTTNEKLFF.

V and J are TRBV19 and TRBJ1-5; no clear D gene. V lost 9 bases, J lost 6 bases, and 9 bases lay in between. The germline CDR1 and CDR2 sequences are LNHDA and SQIVND (reference sequence). This CDR3 spans 11 amino acids. The chain's CDR3 is CARARAQPQHF. CDR3 nucleotides: TGTGCCAGGGCGAGGGCTCAGCCCCAGCATTTT.

This chain links TRBV3-1 with TRBJ1-2; D gene ambiguous. Per germline, CDR1 LGHDT and CDR2 YNNKEL (reference sequence). V shed 4 bases and J shed 2 bases, with 11 bases lying between them. The CDR3 is 14 amino acids. The CDR3 loop is CASSRQPGNYGYTF. The CDR3 coding sequence is TGTGCCAGCAGCCGCCAACCTGGGAACTATGGCTACACCTTC.

This clonotype was found a few times. V is TRBV29-1 and J is TRBJ2-6; TRBD2 aligns across 9 bases. The trim removed 7 bases at V and 4 bases at J, leaving 14 bases unmatched. The germline V gene encodes CDR1 SQVTM and CDR2 ANQGSEA. The CDR3 is made up of 17 amino acids. CDR3 sequence: CSASTVAGVSGANVLTF. The DNA of the CDR3 is TGCAGCGCTTCCACCGTAGCGGGAGTATCCGGGGCCAACGTCCTGACTTTC.

This clonotype was observed a handful of times. The chain couples TRBV27 to TRBJ1-5, with TRBD1 matching over 9 bases. Per germline, CDR1 MNHEY and CDR2 SMNVEV (reference sequence). V gave up 5 bases and J gave up 3 bases; unmatched junction bases: 5. The CDR3 is 15 amino acids. The CDR3 loop reads CASSGGTGNNQPQHF. CDR3 DNA sequence: TGTGCCAGCAGTGGGGGGACAGGGAACAATCAGCCCCAGCATTTT.

This clonotype was recorded a few times. The gene calls are TRBV6-6 and TRBJ2-3; no definite D call. In germline, CDR1 is MNHNY, CDR2 SVGAGI (reference sequence). Trimming shortened V by 2 bases and J by 5 bases, and 8 bases separated the two germline ends. CDR3 length: 13 residues. CDR3 bases: TGTGCCAGCAGTTACATCCCTCTAGATACGCAGTATTTT. Translated, it gives CASSYIPLDTQYF.

In DNA form, the CDR3 reads TGTGCCACCCAGGGGGCCGGGACAGTTCAAGAGACCCAGTACTTC. Translating gives CATQGAGTVQETQYF. The chain joins TRBV10-3 to TRBJ2-5; 8 nucleotides line up with TRBD1. The germline gives CDR1 ENHRY, CDR2 SYGVKD. The CDR3 covers 15 residues. The trim removed 10 bases at V and 2 bases at J, leaving 12 bases unmatched.

This clonotype was seen more than once but under ten times. J is TRBJ2-1 and V is TRBV5-1, with TRBD2 matching over 12 bases. After removal of 3 bases from V and 3 bases from J, the junction contained 4 bases not matched to a gene. The CDR3 loop spans 16 amino acids. Germline V gives CDR1 SGHRS, CDR2 YFSETQ. The CDR3 sequence is CASSWTSGANYNEQFF. The DNA for the CDR3 is TGCGCCAGCAGCTGGACTAGCGGGGCCAACTACAATGAGCAGTTCTTC.

The chain carries TRBV30 and TRBJ1-3, with D possibly matching TRBD1 (5 bases). The germline gives CDR1 GTSNPN, CDR2 SVGIG (reference sequence). This CDR3 region has 15 residues. Trimming cost V 1 base and J 0 bases, with 10 bases left between them. CDR3: CAWSAGRNSGNTIYF. The DNA of the CDR3 is TGTGCCTGGAGTGCGGGACGGAACTCTGGAAACACCATATATTTT.

The chain combines TRBV27 with TRBJ2-5; 8 bases map to TRBD2. The last part of the DNA fits TRBJ2-7 better; the J call may be wrong. The CDR3 has 14 residues. Germline CDR1 and CDR2: MNHEY and SMNVEV (reference sequence). CDR3 bases: TGTGCCAGCAGTTCCAGGACTAGCCCCTACGAGCAGTACGTC. Protein: CASSSRTSPYEQYV.

The rearrangement joins TRBV12-3 or TRBV12-4 to TRBJ1-1, with a weak D call TRBD1 (5 bases). The CDR3 length is 14 residues. Trimming took 5 bases from V and 3 from J, leaving 13 bases between them. CDR3 sequence: CASSPPGRYTEAFF. The CDR3 nucleotides read TGTGCCAGCAGTCCCCCAGGGAGGTACACTGAAGCTTTCTTT.

The J gene is TRBJ2-5, the V gene TRBV28, with D possibly being TRBD1 or TRBD2 (5 bases each). Germline V gene data show CDR1 as MDHEN and CDR2 as SYDVKM. V gave up 2 bases and J gave up 5 bases, with 9 bases separating them. The CDR3 totals 13 residues. DNA for the CDR3: TGTGCCAGCAGTTTACCCAGGGAGGAGACCCAGTACTTC. As protein: CASSLPREETQYF.

V is TRBV5-1 and J is TRBJ2-4; D ambiguous. CDR1 and CDR2 (germline): SGHRS, YFSETQ. CDR3 length: 15 residues. Trimming stripped 2 bases from V and 8 bases from J, with 17 bases between. The DNA for the CDR3 is TGCGCCAGCAGCTTACAAGATTATGGGCCGGACATTCAGTACTTC. Protein product: CASSLQDYGPDIQYF.

DNA for the CDR3: TGTGCCAGCAGTGAGCGGGACATTAGCAATCAGCCCCAGCATTTT. Translated, it gives CASSERDISNQPQHF. This rearrangement joins TRBV12-3 or TRBV12-4 to TRBJ1-5, with D possibly TRBD1 on 6 matching bases. CDR3 length equals 15 residues. V gave up 5 bases and J gave up 0 bases, with 11 bases separating them.

To note about this clonotype: The junction shows a germline mismatch at one end, possibly a read error. This chain uses TRBV7-9 with TRBJ2-3; TRBD1 might be the D (6 bases). There are 14 residues in the CDR3. Germline CDR1 reads SEHNR; CDR2 reads FQNEAQ (reference sequence). The CDR3 DNA reads as TGTGCCAGCAGCTTAGTTCGTCAACAGGGATCGTCTGGGTTT. Its protein is CASSLVRQQGSSGF.

This clonotype was counted between two and nine times. The chain is built from TRBV12-3 or TRBV12-4 and TRBJ2-2; 8 positions agree with TRBD1. Trimming cost V 8 bases and J 3 bases; bases outside gene matches: 5. This CDR3 comprises 14 residues. The CDR3 coding sequence is TGTGCCAGCGCCGGGACAGGATACACCGGGGAGCTGTTTTTT. This translates into CASAGTGYTGELFF.

V usage is TRBV29-1 and J usage is TRBJ2-3; 15 bases are a match to TRBD2. The CDR3 spans 15 residues. The V segment lost 7 bases and the J segment 4 bases; nucleotides outside the gene matches: 6. The germline V gene encodes CDR1 SQVTM and CDR2 ANQGSEA. In DNA, the CDR3 is TGCAGCGGAACCGGGACTAGCGGGAGGTCAGATACGCAGTATTTT. This gives the protein CSGTGTSGRSDTQYF.

This clonotype was counted between two and nine times. An end of the junction does not agree with germline; a read error may underlie this. The chain carries TRBV28 and TRBJ2-1, with TRBD2 as a possible D gene (6 bases). The CDR3 covers 12 residues. The germline gives CDR1 MDHEN, CDR2 SYDVKM. CDR3 DNA: TGTACCAGCAGTTTAAAGCGGGATGAGCAGTTCTTC. Translation: CTSSLKRDEQFF.

V gene TRBV21-1 combines with J gene TRBJ2-3; TRBD2 was called by the table and not checked on the DNA. TRBV21-1 is a pseudogene locus. The CDR3 consists of 17 residues. The CDR3 DNA is TGTGCCAGCAGCATATTCACTAGCGCTCAGCACACAGATACGCAGTATTTT. Translation gives CASSIFTSAQHTDTQYF.

The rearrangement uses TRBV2 and TRBJ2-5, with D perhaps matching TRBD1 (6 bases). Germline CDR1 SNHLY, CDR2 FYNNEI. The V and J ends lost 8 bases and 5 bases respectively, with 15 bases between them. CDR3 length: 13 residues. The CDR3, as DNA: TGTGCCAGCGTAGAGGGGGACATCGAGACCCAGTACTTC. Translating it yields CASVEGDIETQYF.

This chain joins TRBV12-3 or TRBV12-4 and TRBJ2-1; D remains unclear. Trimming left V 5 bases short and J 5 bases short, with 16 bases between. CDR3 length equals 15 residues. The chain's CDR3 is CASSPRPAFHNEQFF. CDR3 DNA sequence: TGTGCCAGCAGTCCCCGACCAGCATTCCACAATGAGCAGTTCTTC.

This clonotype has a count of ten or more. The chain joins TRBV20-1 to TRBJ2-4; 14 positions match TRBD2. This CDR3 spans 15 amino acids. J lost 8 bases, V lost 3 bases, and 6 bases had no gene match. Germline CDR1 is DFQATT and CDR2 is SNEGSKA (reference sequence). DNA of the CDR3: TGCAGTGCTAGGGGGACTAGCGGGAGAAGTTACATTCAGTACTTC. It encodes CSARGTSGRSYIQYF.

The chain links TRBV5-1 to TRBJ2-1; the match to TRBD2 covers 8 bases. The CDR3 totals 15 residues. Germline V gene data show CDR1 as SGHRS and CDR2 as YFSETQ. V was clipped by 0 bases and J by 6 bases; unmatched bases: 5. The CDR3 protein is CASSLGPGGRNEQFF. CDR3 bases: TGCGCCAGCAGCTTGGGGCCGGGGGGGCGCAATGAGCAGTTCTTC.

V gene TRBV20-1 combines with J gene TRBJ2-1; TRBD2 matches 7 bases. This CDR3 is built from 15 residues. Germline V gene data show CDR1 as DFQATT and CDR2 as SNEGSKA (reference sequence). V gave up 6 bases and J gave up 7 bases; unmatched junction bases: 15. Here the CDR3 reads CSARPWGGGGNEQFF. In nucleotides, the CDR3 is TGCAGTGCACGCCCGTGGGGTGGGGGGGGGAATGAGCAGTTCTTC.

The table lists this clonotype with a few counts. V is TRBV20-1 and J is TRBJ2-7; D may be TRBD2 (5 bases). The J call may be incorrect, as the DNA end agrees better with TRBJ2-5. This CDR3 region has 13 residues. CDR1 and CDR2 (germline): DFQATT, SNEGSKA (reference sequence). The CDR3 reads CSARGWTRETQYF. DNA for the CDR3: TGCAGTGCTAGAGGGTGGACTCGGGAGACCCAGTACTTC.

The chain employs TRBV19 and TRBJ1-1; D uncertain. Trimming pared 4 bases from V and 0 bases from J, leaving 6 bases between. This CDR3 is built from 13 residues. CDR1 is LNHDA, CDR2 SQIVND, per germline (reference sequence). The CDR3 reads CASSTRVNTEAFF. The CDR3 nucleotides are TGTGCCAGTAGTACACGGGTGAACACTGAAGCTTTCTTT.